The subject of this entry is one T cell receptor beta chain. No cognate antigen has been identified for it. Base qualities are missing; no much larger clone stands one base away. In the germline V gene (reference sequence), CDR1 corresponds to DFQATT and CDR2 to SNEGSKA. The CDR3, cysteine through phenylalanine, is 14 amino acids long. The retained sequence is limited to the CDR3, 42 bases, with the frame set at the first base. Trimming takes 6 bases off V and 7 bases off J; junction bases not matched to a gene: 11. This sample was taken from a study of T cell responses to AZD1222 COVID-19 vaccine (dated by TCRdb to the early 2020s). Turning to the overall study: AZD1222 recipients with second doses at about 4 weeks or about 12 weeks were pooled, because spike-specific TCR depth and breadth did not differ between schedules. TCR sequencing covered some 240 trial participants: about 210 given two doses of AZD1222 and about 26 given two doses of MenACWY control vaccine. Trial participants were enrolled by age into 18-55, 56-69 and 70-plus year subgroups, with around 140, 26 and 57 TCR-sequenced participants respectively.

The CDR3 regions of human TCRbeta chains were analyzed by immunosequencing. For the original study's pipeline: TCRs in the repertoires were compared against a reference library of SARS-CoV-2-specific TCRs that had been generated with the MIRA antigen-specificity platform. Breadth was defined as the fraction of unique TCRs that were SARS-CoV-2-associated, and depth was defined as the fraction of total T cells that were SARS-CoV-2-associated. Using the MIRA data, each spike-specific TCR was assigned both to the spike region to which the TCR was reactive and to a CD4 or CD8 class. Log10-transformed breadth and depth values were compared by one-way ANOVA with Sidak's multiple comparisons tests. This immuneACCESS table, as held by TCRdb, lists in-frame sequences with V and J called but not all clones. Of the missing ones, under half trace to an unresolved V gene in checked studies; the others have no known cause. V and J calls and clone size are those listed in that table; D and trimming were worked out from the DNA. The sample has around 200,000 clones on record, 85% to 95% of them singletons. The ten largest clonotypes hold 3.9% of the sample.

Summary of the overall study and its limitations: A significant rise in spike-specific TCR breadth and depth was observed after two AZD1222 doses relative to day 0 and relative to MenACWY recipients. Only five or six AZD1222 recipients were SARS-CoV-2 seropositive at baseline, limiting conclusions about previously exposed vaccinees. In the small 56-69-year group, the increase in depth fell short of significance, most likely because of low power. Participants were mostly white British and included more females than males, and it was suggested by the authors that clonal diversity may have been underestimated. CD4 TCRs associated with the vaccine covered the entire spike protein, and the dominant responses were in regions 160-218 and 743-854. Nearly half of unique spike-specific TCRs reportedly recognized epitopes outside regions mutated in the B.1.351 and B.1.1.7 variants. Because no samples from the day 14 peak response were available, repertoires could be characterized only after the peak T cell response.

Sample time point, as interpreted from the label and publication: baseline before first vaccination. Vaccinee samples came from UK trials COV001 and COV002, including a single-blind randomized controlled phase 2/3 trial of AZD1222 (ChAdOx1 nCoV-19) in healthy adults. For TCRbeta chain sequencing, PBMC samples from trial participants were taken at day 0 and at day 28 after the second dose. The clonotype was recovered from an adult in good health. Recombination connected TRBV20-1 to TRBJ1-3, with 8 junctional bases fitting TRBD1. The sample in question was peripheral blood, obtained on day 0 of AZD1222 vaccination. The DNA is as follows: TGCAGTGCCAGTACGGGACAGGTGTGGAACACCATATATTTT. Translated, this is CSASTGQVWNTIYF.